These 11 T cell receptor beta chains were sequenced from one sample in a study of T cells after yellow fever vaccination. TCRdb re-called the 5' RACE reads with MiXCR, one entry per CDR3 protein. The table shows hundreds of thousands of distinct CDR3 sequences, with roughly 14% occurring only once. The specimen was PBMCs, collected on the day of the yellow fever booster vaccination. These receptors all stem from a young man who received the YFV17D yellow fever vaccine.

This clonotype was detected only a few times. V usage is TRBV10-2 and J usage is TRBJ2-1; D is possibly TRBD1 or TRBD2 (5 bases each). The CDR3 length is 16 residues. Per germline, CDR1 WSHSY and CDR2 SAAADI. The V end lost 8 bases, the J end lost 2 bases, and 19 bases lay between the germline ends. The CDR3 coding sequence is TGCGCCAGCCGATATTACCTCGGGGACCCCTACAATGAGCAGTTCTTC. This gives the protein CASRYYLGDPYNEQFF.

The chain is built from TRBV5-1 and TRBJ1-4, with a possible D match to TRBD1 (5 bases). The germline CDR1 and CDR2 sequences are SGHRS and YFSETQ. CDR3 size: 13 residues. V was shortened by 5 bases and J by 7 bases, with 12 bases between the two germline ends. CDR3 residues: CASRGRDGEKLFF. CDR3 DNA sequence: TGCGCCAGCAGGGGCAGGGATGGTGAAAAACTGTTTTTT.

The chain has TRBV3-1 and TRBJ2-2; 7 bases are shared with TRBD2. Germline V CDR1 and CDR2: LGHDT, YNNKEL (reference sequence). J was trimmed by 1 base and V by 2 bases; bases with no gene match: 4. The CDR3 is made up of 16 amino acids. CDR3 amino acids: CASSQSERGNTGELFF. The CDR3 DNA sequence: TGTGCCAGCAGCCAATCGGAGCGGGGGAACACCGGGGAGCTGTTTTTT.

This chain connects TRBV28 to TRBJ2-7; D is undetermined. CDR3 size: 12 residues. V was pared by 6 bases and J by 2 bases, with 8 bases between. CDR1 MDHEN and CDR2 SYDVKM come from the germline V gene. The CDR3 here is CASSALPYEQYF. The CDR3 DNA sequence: TGTGCCAGCAGCGCCCTCCCCTACGAGCAGTACTTC. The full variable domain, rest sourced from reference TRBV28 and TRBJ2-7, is DVKVTQSSRYLVKRTGEKVFLECVQDMDHENMFWYRQDPGLGLRLIYFSYDVKMKEKGDIPEGYSVSREKKERFSLILESASTNQTSMYLCASSALPYEQYFGPGTRLTVT.

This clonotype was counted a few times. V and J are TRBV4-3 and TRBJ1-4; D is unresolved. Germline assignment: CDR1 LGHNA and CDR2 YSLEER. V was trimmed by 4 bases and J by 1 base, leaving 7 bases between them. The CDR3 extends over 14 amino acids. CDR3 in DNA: TGCGCCAGCAGCCTGCACTTAACTAATGAAAAACTGTTTTTT. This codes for CASSLHLTNEKLFF.

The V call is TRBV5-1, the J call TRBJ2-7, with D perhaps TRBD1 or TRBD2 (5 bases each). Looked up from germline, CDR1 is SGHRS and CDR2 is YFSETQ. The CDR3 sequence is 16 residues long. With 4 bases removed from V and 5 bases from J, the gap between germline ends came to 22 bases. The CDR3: CASSRDRDGSRHEQYF. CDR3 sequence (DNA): TGCGCCAGCAGCCGAGATCGGGACGGATCCCGCCACGAGCAGTACTTC. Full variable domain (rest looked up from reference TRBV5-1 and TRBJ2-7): KAGVTQTPRYLIKTRGQQVTLSCSPISGHRSVSWYQQTPGQGLQFLFEYFSETQRNKGNFPGRFSGRQFSNSRSEMNVSTLELGDSALYLCASSRDRDGSRHEQYFGPGTRLTVT.

The CDR3 DNA follows: TGTGCCAGCAGTTATCGGTCTAGCGGGAGTGGGGAGACCCAGTACTTC. It encodes CASSYRSSGSGETQYF. J is TRBJ2-5 and V is TRBV6-2 or TRBV6-3; TRBD2 matches 10 bases. This CDR3 comprises 16 residues. The J segment lost 5 bases and the V segment lost 3 bases, leaving 9 bases of the junction unmatched. Germline V CDR1 and CDR2: MNHEY, SVGEGT.

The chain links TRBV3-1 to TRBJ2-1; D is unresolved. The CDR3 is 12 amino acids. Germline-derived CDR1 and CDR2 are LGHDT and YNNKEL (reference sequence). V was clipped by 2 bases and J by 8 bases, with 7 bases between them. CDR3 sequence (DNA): TGTGCCAGCAGCCAAACCCGGGATGAGCAGTTCTTC. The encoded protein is CASSQTRDEQFF.

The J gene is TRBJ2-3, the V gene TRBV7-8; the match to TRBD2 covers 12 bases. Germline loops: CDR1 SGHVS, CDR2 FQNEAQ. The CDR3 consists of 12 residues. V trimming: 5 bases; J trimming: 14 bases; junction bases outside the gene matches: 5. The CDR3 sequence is CASSDSSGRGYF. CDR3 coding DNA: TGTGCCAGCAGCGACTCTAGCGGGAGGGGGTATTTT.

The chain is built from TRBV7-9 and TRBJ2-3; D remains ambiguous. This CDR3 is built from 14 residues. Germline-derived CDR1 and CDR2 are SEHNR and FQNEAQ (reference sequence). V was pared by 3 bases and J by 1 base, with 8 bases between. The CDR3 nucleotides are TGTGCCAGCAGCTTGATGGACCGCACAGATACGCAGTATTTT. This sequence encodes CASSLMDRTDTQYF.

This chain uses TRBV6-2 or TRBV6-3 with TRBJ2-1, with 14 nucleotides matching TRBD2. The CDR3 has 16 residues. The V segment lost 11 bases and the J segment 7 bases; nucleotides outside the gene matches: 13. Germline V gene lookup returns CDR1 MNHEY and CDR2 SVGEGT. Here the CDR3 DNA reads TGTGCCGCCGACGGGACTAGCGGGAGTGTTTGGAATGAGCAGTTCTTC. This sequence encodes CAADGTSGSVWNEQFF.